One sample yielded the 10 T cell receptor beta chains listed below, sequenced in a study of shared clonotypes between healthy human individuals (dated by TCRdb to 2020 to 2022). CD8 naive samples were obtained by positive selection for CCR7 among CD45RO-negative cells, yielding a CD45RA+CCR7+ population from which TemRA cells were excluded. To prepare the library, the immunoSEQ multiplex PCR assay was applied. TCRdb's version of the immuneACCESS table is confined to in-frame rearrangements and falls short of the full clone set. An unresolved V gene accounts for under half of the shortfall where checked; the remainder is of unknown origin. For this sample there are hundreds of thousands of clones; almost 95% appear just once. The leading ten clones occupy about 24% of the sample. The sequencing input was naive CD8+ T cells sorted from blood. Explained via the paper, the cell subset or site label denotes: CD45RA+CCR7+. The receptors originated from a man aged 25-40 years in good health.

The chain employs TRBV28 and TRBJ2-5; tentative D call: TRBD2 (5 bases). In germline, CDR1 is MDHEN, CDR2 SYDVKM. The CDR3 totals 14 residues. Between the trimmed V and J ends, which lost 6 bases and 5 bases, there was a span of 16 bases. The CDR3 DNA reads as TGTGCCAGCAGGTTACTAGAGAGGTCGGAGACCCAGTACTTC. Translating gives CASRLLERSETQYF.

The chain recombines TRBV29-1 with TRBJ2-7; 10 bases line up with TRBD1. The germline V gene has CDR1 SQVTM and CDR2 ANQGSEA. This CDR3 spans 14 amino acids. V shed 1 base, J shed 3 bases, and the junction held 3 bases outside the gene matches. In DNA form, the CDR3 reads TGCAGCGTTGAAGGGACAGGGGGTTTCTACGAGCAGTACTTC. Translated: CSVEGTGGFYEQYF.

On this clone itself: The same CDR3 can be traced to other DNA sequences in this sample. CDR3 sequence: CASSPPGSSYNEQFF. CDR3 sequence (DNA): TGTGCCAGCTCACCACCGGGGTCCTCCTACAATGAGCAGTTCTTC. V is TRBV18 and J is TRBJ2-1; unclear D gene. Deletions cut 0 bases from V and 0 bases from J, with 6 bases between. The CDR3 totals 15 residues. Germline V lookup: CDR1 KGHSH, CDR2 LQKENI.

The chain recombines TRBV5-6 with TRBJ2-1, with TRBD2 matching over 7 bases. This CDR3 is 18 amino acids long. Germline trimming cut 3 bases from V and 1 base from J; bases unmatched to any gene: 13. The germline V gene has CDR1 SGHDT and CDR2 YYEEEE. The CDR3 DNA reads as TGTGCCAGCAGCTCCCGCCCCGGCGGGAGTGGATCCTACAATGAGCAGTTCTTC. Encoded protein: CASSSRPGGSGSYNEQFF.

Here the CDR3 DNA reads TGCACCAGCAGCCAAGTGACTAGCGGGAGTTTACACGAGCAGTACTTC. Translated: CTSSQVTSGSLHEQYF. This chain joins TRBV1 and TRBJ2-7; TRBD2 is taken as the D call from the table, unchecked against the DNA. TRBV1 is a pseudogene. The CDR3 extends over 16 amino acids.

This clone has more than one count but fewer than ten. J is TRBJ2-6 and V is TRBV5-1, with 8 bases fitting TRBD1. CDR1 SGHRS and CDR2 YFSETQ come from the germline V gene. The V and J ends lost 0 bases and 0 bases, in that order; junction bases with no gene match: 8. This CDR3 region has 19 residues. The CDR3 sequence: CASSLDSATGASGANVLTF. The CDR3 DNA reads TGCGCCAGCAGCTTGGATTCGGCGACAGGGGCCTCTGGGGCCAACGTCCTGACTTTC.

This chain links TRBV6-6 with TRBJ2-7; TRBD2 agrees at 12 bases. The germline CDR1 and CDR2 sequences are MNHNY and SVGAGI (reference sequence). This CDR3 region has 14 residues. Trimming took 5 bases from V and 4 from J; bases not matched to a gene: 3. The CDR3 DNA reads TGTGCCAGCAGTAGGACTAGCGGGGAATACGAGCAGTACTTC. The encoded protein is CASSRTSGEYEQYF.

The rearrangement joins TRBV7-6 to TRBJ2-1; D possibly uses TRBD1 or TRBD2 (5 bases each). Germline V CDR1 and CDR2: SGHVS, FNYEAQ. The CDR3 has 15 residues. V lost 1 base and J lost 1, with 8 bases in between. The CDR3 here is CASSLGGYSYNEQFF. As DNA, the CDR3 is TGTGCCAGCAGCTTAGGGGGGTATTCCTACAATGAGCAGTTCTTC.

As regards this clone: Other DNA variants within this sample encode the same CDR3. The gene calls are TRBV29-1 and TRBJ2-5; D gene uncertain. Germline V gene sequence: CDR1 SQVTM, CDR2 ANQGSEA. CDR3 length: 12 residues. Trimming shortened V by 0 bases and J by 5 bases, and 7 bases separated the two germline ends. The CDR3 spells CSVEDLQETQYF. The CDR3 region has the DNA TGCAGCGTTGAAGACCTCCAGGAGACCCAGTACTTC.

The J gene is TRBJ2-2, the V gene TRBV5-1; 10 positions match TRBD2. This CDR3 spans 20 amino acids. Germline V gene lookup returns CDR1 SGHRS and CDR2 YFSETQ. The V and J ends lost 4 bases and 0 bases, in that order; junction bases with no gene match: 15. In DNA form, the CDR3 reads TGCGCCAGCAGCGGTAGTCCGGGACTAGCGATTACCACGAACACCGGGGAGCTGTTTTTT. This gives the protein CASSGSPGLAITTNTGELFF. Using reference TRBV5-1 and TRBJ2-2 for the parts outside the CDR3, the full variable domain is KAGVTQTPRYLIKTRGQQVTLSCSPISGHRSVSWYQQTPGQGLQFLFEYFSETQRNKGNFPGRFSGRQFSNSRSEMNVSTLELGDSALYLCASSGSPGLAITTNTGELFFGEGSRLTVL.